Shown below are 32 T cell receptor beta chains from a single sample sequenced in a study of T cell changes during pregnancy in multiple sclerosis. The table came from immunoSEQ multiplex PCR; TCRdb's copy has only in-frame clones and leaves some out. The sample holds 85,000 to 110,000 clones, 85% to 95% seen once. The material sequenced was peripheral blood, taken after pregnancy. These receptors all stem from a female donor with multiple sclerosis, enrolled in a pregnancy study.

The chain is built from TRBV6-4 and TRBJ1-6; D remains unclear. Trimming took 3 bases from V and 6 from J, leaving 6 bases between them. The CDR3 runs 13 residues. Germline V lookup: CDR1 MRHNA, CDR2 SNTAGT. CDR3: CASSEYSNSPLHF. The CDR3 bases are TGTGCCAGCAGTGAGTACAGTAATTCACCCCTCCACTTT.

The CDR3 loop reads CASSDGGSSAEAFF. Here the CDR3 DNA reads TGCGCCAGCAGTGATGGGGGCAGCTCCGCGGAAGCTTTCTTT. This chain connects TRBV10-2 to TRBJ1-1, with D possibly TRBD1 on 6 matching bases. Germline V gene data show CDR1 as WSHSY and CDR2 as SAAADI. V was shortened by 3 bases and J by 8 bases, with 16 bases between the two germline ends. The CDR3 is 14 residues long.

The CDR3 protein is CASSPRETQYF. The CDR3 region has the DNA TGTGCCAGCAGCCCTCGAGAGACCCAGTACTTC. The chain uses TRBV28 and TRBJ2-5; no clear D gene. Germline assignment: CDR1 MDHEN and CDR2 SYDVKM. Trimming pared 6 bases from V and 4 bases from J, leaving 6 bases between. The CDR3 length is 11 residues.

This chain's CDR3 is CASSRQGPGGQPQHF. CDR3 sequence (DNA): TGTGCCAGTAGTAGACAGGGCCCCGGTGGTCAGCCCCAGCATTTT. The chain combines TRBV19 with TRBJ1-5; 7 bases agree with TRBD1. Germline V gene sequence: CDR1 LNHDA, CDR2 SQIVND (reference sequence). This CDR3 has 15 residues. The V gene end was trimmed by 4 bases and the J gene end by 6 bases; junction bases not matched to a gene: 9.

The chain uses TRBV2 and TRBJ1-2; 7 bases are shared with TRBD1. J lost 8 bases, V lost 2 bases, and 11 bases had no gene match. The CDR3 extends over 15 amino acids. Germline V lookup: CDR1 SNHLY, CDR2 FYNNEI. Here the CDR3 reads CASSEIALRGNGYTF. The CDR3 DNA is TGTGCCAGCAGTGAAATCGCCCTCAGGGGGAACGGCTACACCTTC. Drawing the rest from reference TRBV2 and TRBJ1-2, the complete variable domain is EPEVTQTPSHQVTQMGQEVILRCVPISNHLYFYWYRQILGQKVEFLVSFYNNEISEKSEIFDDQFSVERPDGSNFTLKIRSTKLEDSAMYFCASSEIALRGNGYTFGSGTRLTVV.

The chain links TRBV7-2 to TRBJ1-2, with a weak D call TRBD1 (6 bases). V was shortened by 4 bases and J by 7 bases, with 16 bases between the two germline ends. Per the germline V gene, CDR1 is SGHTA and CDR2 is FQGNSA. The CDR3 covers 14 residues. DNA for the CDR3: TGTGCCAGCAGCTCCCAGGCAGGGGTGTCTGGCTACACCTTC. Encoded protein: CASSSQAGVSGYTF.

This chain links TRBV7-9 with TRBJ1-4, with a tentative D call TRBD1 (5 bases). Trimming pared 0 bases from V and 5 bases from J, leaving 19 bases between. The CDR3 contains 18 residues. Per germline, CDR1 SEHNR and CDR2 FQNEAQ (reference sequence). The CDR3 DNA follows: TGTGCCAGCAGCTTAGCGCGGGGGTCTGGGGGAATAAATGAAAAACTGTTTTTT. It specifies CASSLARGSGGINEKLFF.

The rearrangement joins TRBV27 to TRBJ2-7; D not resolved. The CDR3 covers 13 residues. V lost 2 bases and J lost 1, with 6 bases in between. CDR1 and CDR2 (germline): MNHEY, SMNVEV (reference sequence). The CDR3 reads CASSLHESYEQYF. CDR3 nucleotides: TGTGCCAGCAGTTTACACGAGTCCTACGAGCAGTACTTC.

This clone was seen once. The chain links TRBV18 to TRBJ1-4; D is undetermined. CDR1 and CDR2 (germline): KGHSH, LQKENI. V was shortened by 4 bases and J by 8 bases, with 14 bases between the two germline ends. This CDR3 is built from 14 residues. CDR3 DNA: TGTGCCAGCTCACTGGGCCCGGGAGGCGAAAAACTGTTTTTT. This sequence encodes CASSLGPGGEKLFF.

This chain joins TRBV28 and TRBJ2-2, with D unclear. The CDR3 is 14 residues long. Germline CDR1 is MDHEN and CDR2 is SYDVKM. Trimming took off 3 bases at V and 2 bases at J, with 7 bases between the two ends. CDR3 loop: CASSLGSNTGELFF. The CDR3 DNA follows: TGTGCCAGCAGTTTGGGCAGCAACACCGGGGAGCTGTTTTTT.

The V and J genes are TRBV18 and TRBJ1-1; the D is unclear. Trimming cost V 2 bases and J 0 bases, with 16 bases left between them. Germline V gives CDR1 KGHSH, CDR2 LQKENI. The CDR3 length is 17 residues. This CDR3 reads CASSPSIPTQMNTEAFF. The CDR3 bases are TGTGCCAGCTCACCAAGCATCCCTACACAGATGAACACTGAAGCTTTCTTT.

The chain uses TRBV12-5 and TRBJ2-3, with a possible D match to TRBD1 (5 bases). The CDR3 sequence is 14 residues long. The germline CDR1 and CDR2 sequences are LGHNT and FRNRAP. Trimming took off 6 bases at V and 0 bases at J, with 10 bases between the two ends. Written as DNA, the CDR3 is TGTGCTAGTGGGGGGCATACTAGCACAGATACGCAGTATTTT. It translates to CASGGHTSTDTQYF.

J is TRBJ2-7 and V is TRBV4-1, with TRBD2 matching over 11 bases. The CDR3 has 15 residues. From germline, CDR1 is MGHRA and CDR2 YSYEKL. With 2 bases clipped from V and 2 bases from J, the junction kept 2 bases outside the gene matches. The CDR3, as DNA: TGCGCCAGCAGCCAATTTAGCGGGGGGGCCTACGAGCAGTACTTC. This sequence encodes CASSQFSGGAYEQYF.

The rearrangement uses TRBV30 and TRBJ2-7; 14 bases are a match to TRBD2. Germline lookup yields CDR1 GTSNPN and CDR2 SVGIG (reference sequence). The length of the CDR3 is 18 residues. The V gene end was trimmed by 3 bases and the J gene end by 2 bases; junction bases not matched to a gene: 12. CDR3 loop: CAWRSSQKGLAGAYEQYF. In DNA form, the CDR3 reads TGTGCCTGGAGGTCGTCCCAAAAGGGACTAGCGGGAGCCTACGAGCAGTACTTC.

This chain uses TRBV7-6 with TRBJ2-3; maybe TRBD2 (5 bases). CDR1 is SGHVS, CDR2 FNYEAQ, per germline. The CDR3 is made up of 15 amino acids. Trimming took 1 base from V and 2 from J, leaving 10 bases between them. This CDR3 is CASSLELRDTDTQYF. CDR3 coding DNA: TGTGCCAGCAGCTTAGAGTTACGGGACACAGATACGCAGTATTTT.

The chain combines TRBV5-1 with TRBJ2-5, with TRBD2 matching over 13 bases. The V segment lost 0 bases and the J segment 5 bases; nucleotides outside the gene matches: 7. Germline V CDR1 and CDR2: SGHRS, YFSETQ. The CDR3 spans 17 residues. In DNA form, the CDR3 reads TGCGCCAGCAGCTTGGCCACTAGCGGGAGGGCGATCGAGACCCAGTACTTC. Translating it yields CASSLATSGRAIETQYF. The full variable domain, rest sourced from reference TRBV5-1 and TRBJ2-5, is KAGVTQTPRYLIKTRGQQVTLSCSPISGHRSVSWYQQTPGQGLQFLFEYFSETQRNKGNFPGRFSGRQFSNSRSEMNVSTLELGDSALYLCASSLATSGRAIETQYFGPGTRLLVL.

The gene calls are TRBV6-6 and TRBJ2-1; 9 bases line up with TRBD1. In germline, CDR1 is MNHNY, CDR2 SVGAGI (reference sequence). V shed 5 bases and J 7 bases; nucleotides not matched to a gene: 9. The CDR3 spans 15 residues. The CDR3 DNA follows: TGTGCCAGCAGTCCCCGGGACAGGGTCAGGAATGAGCAGTTCTTC. Residues: CASSPRDRVRNEQFF.

The chain couples TRBV4-3 to TRBJ2-2; D is undetermined. The CDR3 extends over 15 amino acids. Looked up from germline, CDR1 is LGHNA and CDR2 is YSLEER. Trimming took off 0 bases at V and 7 bases at J, with 12 bases between the two ends. Here the CDR3 DNA reads TGCGCCAGCAGCCAAGACGCCATGGTAGTCGGGGAGCTGTTTTTT. Amino acids: CASSQDAMVVGELFF.

The J gene is TRBJ1-6, the V gene TRBV30; D possibly corresponds to TRBD1 (6 bases). The V gene's germline CDR1 is GTSNPN and CDR2 SVGIG (reference sequence). This CDR3 is built from 14 residues. The germline V and J ends were trimmed by 2 bases and 7 bases, with 12 bases remaining between them. This CDR3 reads CAWSRGGGNSPLHF. The CDR3 DNA reads TGTGCCTGGAGTCGGGGGGGCGGCAATTCACCCCTCCACTTT.

The chain recombines TRBV19 with TRBJ2-7; TRBD1 agrees at 9 bases. V dropped 6 bases and J dropped 0; count of bases not matched to a gene: 3. CDR1 is LNHDA, CDR2 SQIVND, per germline (reference sequence). The CDR3 sequence is 14 residues long. As DNA, the CDR3 is TGTGCCAGTAGCAGGGACAGGGACTCCTACGAGCAGTACTTC. Protein product: CASSRDRDSYEQYF.

This clone was seen a single time. V and J are TRBV9 and TRBJ1-1; weak D call: TRBD1 (6 bases). The CDR3 has 14 amino acids. The ends were cut back, 0 bases at V and 0 bases at J, with 6 bases in the middle. CDR1 is SGDLS, CDR2 YYNGEE, per germline. The CDR3, as DNA: TGTGCCAGCAGCGTAGGACAGGTGAACACTGAAGCTTTCTTT. Protein: CASSVGQVNTEAFF.

The chain has TRBV6-5 and TRBJ2-3, with 8 bases aligning to TRBD2. Germline V lookup: CDR1 MNHEY, CDR2 SVGAGI. This CDR3 region has 16 residues. With V trimmed by 2 bases and J by 4 bases, 8 bases remained unmatched. The CDR3 sequence: CASSYNGRVGSDTQYF. CDR3 bases: TGTGCCAGCAGTTACAACGGGAGGGTAGGGTCAGATACGCAGTATTTT.

The chain recombines TRBV5-1 with TRBJ2-7, with TRBD1 as a possible D gene (6 bases). The germline V gene encodes CDR1 SGHRS and CDR2 YFSETQ. CDR3 size: 16 residues. The V end was cut by 3 bases, the J end by 2 bases, with 18 bases between. CDR3 amino acids: CASSSFVPRGPYEQYF. For the CDR3, the DNA is TGCGCCAGCAGCTCCTTTGTGCCCAGGGGCCCCTACGAGCAGTACTTC.

The V and J genes are TRBV4-3 and TRBJ1-1; tentatively, D is TRBD1 (5 bases). V was pared by 1 base and J by 4 bases, with 10 bases between. CDR1 and CDR2 from the germline V gene are LGHNA and YSLEER. There are 14 residues in the CDR3. The CDR3 nucleotides are TGCGCCAGCAGCCAAGCCCGGGGGTTCACTGAAGCTTTCTTT. Translation gives CASSQARGFTEAFF.

The sample holds one count of this clone. This chain connects TRBV10-3 to TRBJ2-7; weak D call: TRBD1 (5 bases). The V end was cut by 5 bases, the J end by 0 bases, with 11 bases between. The CDR3 is made up of 14 amino acids. CDR1 and CDR2 (germline): ENHRY, SYGVKD. CDR3 bases: TGTGCCATCAGTCCGACAGCCTACTCCTACGAGCAGTACTTC. Residues: CAISPTAYSYEQYF.

The chain couples TRBV11-2 to TRBJ2-3, with TRBD2 matching 8 bases. Germline values: CDR1 SGHAT, CDR2 FQNNGV. The CDR3 consists of 18 residues. The V and J ends lost 3 bases and 4 bases, in that order; junction bases with no gene match: 15. In DNA, the CDR3 is TGTGCCAGCAGCTTCCCAGGGGCGGGACTAGATTTCCCAGATACGCAGTATTTT. This encodes CASSFPGAGLDFPDTQYF.

This chain links TRBV27 with TRBJ1-2, with D possibly TRBD1 on 6 matching bases. Germline loops: CDR1 MNHEY, CDR2 SMNVEV (reference sequence). Trimming left V 5 bases short and J 2 bases short, with 9 bases between. CDR3 size: 13 residues. The CDR3 loop is CASSTGQNYGYTF. The CDR3 DNA is TGTGCCAGCAGTACCGGACAGAACTATGGCTACACCTTC.

The J gene is TRBJ2-7, the V gene TRBV5-3, with D possibly TRBD1 on 7 matching bases. TRBV5-3 has ORF status, its function being uncertain. With 2 bases removed from V and 2 bases from J, the gap between germline ends came to 14 bases. CDR3 length: 15 residues. CDR3 nucleotide sequence: TGTGCCAGAAGCTTTACGCGGGACAGAACCTACGAGCAGTACTTC. Translating gives CARSFTRDRTYEQYF.

The chain couples TRBV19 to TRBJ2-5; TRBD1 agrees at 9 bases. CDR3 length: 14 amino acids. From germline, CDR1 is LNHDA and CDR2 SQIVND (reference sequence). Unmatched junction bases numbered 7, after V lost 6 bases and J lost 5 bases. The CDR3 DNA sequence: TGTGCCAGTAGAAAAACAGGGGGCCGGGAGACCCAGTACTTC. Protein product: CASRKTGGRETQYF.

The chain has TRBV7-9 and TRBJ1-2; the D is unclear. This CDR3 has 12 residues. Germline V CDR1 and CDR2: SEHNR, FQNEAQ (reference sequence). Trimming took off 1 base at V and 5 bases at J, with 5 bases between the two ends. Here the CDR3 reads CASSLVEYGYTF. CDR3 coding DNA: TGTGCCAGCAGCTTAGTCGAGTATGGCTACACCTTC.

This rearrangement joins TRBV7-2 to TRBJ1-4; D gene ambiguous. The germline CDR1 and CDR2 sequences are SGHTA and FQGNSA. The V end lost 1 base, the J end lost 0 bases, and 9 bases lay between the germline ends. The CDR3 is 16 residues long. This chain's CDR3 is CASSLDSVATNEKLFF. The CDR3 nucleotides read TGTGCCAGCAGCTTAGATAGTGTTGCAACTAATGAAAAACTGTTTTTT.

This clone was counted a single time. CDR3 DNA: TGCAGCGTTGATGGGACAGGGTTTGAGCAGTTCTTC. It specifies CSVDGTGFEQFF. The V and J genes are TRBV29-1 and TRBJ2-1; 9 nucleotides agree with TRBD1. The V gene's germline CDR1 is SQVTM and CDR2 ANQGSEA. The CDR3 spans 12 residues. Unmatched junction bases numbered 3, after V lost 3 bases and J lost 9 bases.